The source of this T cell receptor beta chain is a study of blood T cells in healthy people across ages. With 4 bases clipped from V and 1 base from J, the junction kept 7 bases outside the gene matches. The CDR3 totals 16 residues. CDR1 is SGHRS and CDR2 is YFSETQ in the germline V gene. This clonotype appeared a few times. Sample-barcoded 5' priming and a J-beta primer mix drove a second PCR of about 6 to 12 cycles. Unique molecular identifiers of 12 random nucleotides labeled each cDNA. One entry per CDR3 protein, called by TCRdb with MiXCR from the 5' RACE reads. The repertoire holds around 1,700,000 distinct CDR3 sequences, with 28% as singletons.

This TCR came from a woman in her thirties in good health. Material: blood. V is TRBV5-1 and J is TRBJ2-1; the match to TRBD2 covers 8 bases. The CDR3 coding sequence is TGCGCCAGCAGCGCGGCCGGGGGGGCTTCCTACAATGAGCAGTTCTTC. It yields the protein CASSAAGGASYNEQFF.